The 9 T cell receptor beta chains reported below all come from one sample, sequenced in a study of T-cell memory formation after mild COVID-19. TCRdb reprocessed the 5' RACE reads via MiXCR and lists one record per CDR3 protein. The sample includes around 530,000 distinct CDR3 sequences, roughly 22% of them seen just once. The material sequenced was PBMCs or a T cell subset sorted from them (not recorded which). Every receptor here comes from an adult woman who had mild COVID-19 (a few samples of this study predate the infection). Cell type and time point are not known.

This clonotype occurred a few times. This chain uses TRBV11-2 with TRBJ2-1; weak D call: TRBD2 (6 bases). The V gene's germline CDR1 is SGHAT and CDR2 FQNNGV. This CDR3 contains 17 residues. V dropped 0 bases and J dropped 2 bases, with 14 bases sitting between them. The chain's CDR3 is CASSLDLNSGAYNEQFF. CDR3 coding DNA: TGTGCCAGCAGCTTAGATCTTAATAGCGGAGCCTACAATGAGCAGTTCTTC.

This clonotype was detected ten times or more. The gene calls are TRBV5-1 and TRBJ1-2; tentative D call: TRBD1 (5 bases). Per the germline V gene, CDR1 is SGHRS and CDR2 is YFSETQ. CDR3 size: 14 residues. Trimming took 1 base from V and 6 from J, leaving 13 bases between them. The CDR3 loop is CASSLSGGSNGYTF. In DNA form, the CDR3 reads TGCGCCAGCAGCTTGTCCGGGGGGAGTAATGGCTACACCTTC.

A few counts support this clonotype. For the CDR3, the DNA is TGTGCCAGCAGTGGAGGACTAGCGGGAGCTGTGGCCTACAATGAGCAGTTCTTC. Protein sequence: CASSGGLAGAVAYNEQFF. J is TRBJ2-1 and V is TRBV2; 13 bases agree with TRBD2. CDR1 SNHLY and CDR2 FYNNEI come from the germline V gene. V trimming: 4 bases; J trimming: 2 bases; junction bases outside the gene matches: 8. The CDR3 has 18 amino acids.

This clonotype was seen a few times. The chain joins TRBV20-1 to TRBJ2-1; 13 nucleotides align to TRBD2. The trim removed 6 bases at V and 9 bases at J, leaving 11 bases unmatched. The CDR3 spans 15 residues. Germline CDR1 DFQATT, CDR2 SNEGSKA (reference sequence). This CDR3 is CSAYPTSGGYGEQFF. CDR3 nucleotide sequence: TGCAGTGCCTATCCGACTAGCGGGGGGTATGGTGAGCAGTTCTTC.

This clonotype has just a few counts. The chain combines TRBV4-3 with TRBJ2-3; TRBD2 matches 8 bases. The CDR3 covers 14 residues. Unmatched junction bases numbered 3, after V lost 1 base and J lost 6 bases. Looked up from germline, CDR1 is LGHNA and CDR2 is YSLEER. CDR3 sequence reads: CASSQGRLADTQYF. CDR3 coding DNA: TGCGCCAGCAGCCAAGGCCGACTAGCGGATACGCAGTATTTT.

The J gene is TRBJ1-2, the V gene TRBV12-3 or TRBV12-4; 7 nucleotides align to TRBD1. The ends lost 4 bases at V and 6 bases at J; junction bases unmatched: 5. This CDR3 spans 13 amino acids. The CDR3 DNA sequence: TGTGCCAGCAGTTCACCGGGACAGAATGGCTACACCTTC. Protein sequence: CASSSPGQNGYTF.

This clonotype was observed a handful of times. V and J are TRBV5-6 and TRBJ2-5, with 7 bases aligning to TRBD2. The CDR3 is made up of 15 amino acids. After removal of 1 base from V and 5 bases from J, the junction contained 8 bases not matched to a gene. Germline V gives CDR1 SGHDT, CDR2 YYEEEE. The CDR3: CASSLRAGSVETQYF. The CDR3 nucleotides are TGTGCCAGCAGCTTGAGAGCGGGGTCCGTGGAGACCCAGTACTTC.

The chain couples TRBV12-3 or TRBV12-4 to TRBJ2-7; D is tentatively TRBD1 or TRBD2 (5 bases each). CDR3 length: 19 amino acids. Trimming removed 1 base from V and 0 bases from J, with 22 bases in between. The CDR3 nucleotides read TGTGCCAGCAGTTTAGTGGGGGTGGACACCGGACCTCTCTCCTACGAGCAGTACTTC. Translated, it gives CASSLVGVDTGPLSYEQYF.

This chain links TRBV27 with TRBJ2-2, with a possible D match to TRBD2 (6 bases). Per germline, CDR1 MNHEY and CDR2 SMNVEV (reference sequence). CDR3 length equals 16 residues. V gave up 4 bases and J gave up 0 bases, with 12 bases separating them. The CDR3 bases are TGTGCCAGCAGTTCCCCCCGGGGGACGAACACCGGGGAGCTGTTTTTT. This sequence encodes CASSSPRGTNTGELFF.